The rows below give T cell receptor beta chains drawn from one sample of a study of blood T cell repertoires in COVID-19. Libraries were prepared by immunoSEQ multiplex PCR; TCRdb keeps only in-frame clonotypes and omits some of them. Of tens of thousands of clones listed, 80% to 90% are singletons. The specimen sequenced was peripheral blood. The source of these receptors is a woman aged 55-69 years with acute or convalescent COVID-19. The CDR3 runs from the conserved cysteine through the conserved F or W. The D gene is left open where the match is weak.

j_gene,v_gene,d_gene,CDR3aa
TRBJ1-2,TRBV10-2,TRBD1,CASRDGTAPNYGYTF
TRBJ1-4,TRBV28,TRBD1,CASSLWATGGNEKLFF
TRBJ1-2,TRBV3-1/TRBV3-2,TRBD1,CASSQVPWTGNRYGYTF
TRBJ2-1,TRBV29-1,TRBD2,CSVTGLAGSSYNEQFF
TRBJ2-1,TRBV5-1,TRBD1,CASQPRQGEYNEQFF
TRBJ1-6,TRBV6-5,-,CASSSSGVYNSPLHF
TRBJ2-1,TRBV5-1,-,CASSYLPTRDNEQFF
TRBJ1-6,TRBV7-2,TRBD1,CASSVGPGQGRSSPLHF
TRBJ2-1,TRBV24-1,TRBD1,CATSDPTGGVYNEQFF
TRBJ2-1,TRBV7-3,TRBD1,CASSFGQGSHNEQFF
TRBJ1-4,TRBV11-2,-,CASSLSATNEKLFF
TRBJ1-2,TRBV29-1,-,CSVGVTQGPYGYTF
TRBJ2-3,TRBV7-2,TRBD2,CASSPLAGITDTQYF
TRBJ1-6,TRBV30,-,CAWTASGGPGSPLHF
TRBJ2-3,TRBV7-3,TRBD1,CASSLEGQTTDTQYF
TRBJ1-2,TRBV2,-,CASRERMTDGYTF
TRBJ2-7,TRBV7-8,TRBD2,CASSLREGSYEQYF
TRBJ1-1,TRBV18,-,CASNTGNLNTEAFF
TRBJ1-5,TRBV7-9,-,CASSLFGNQPQHF
TRBJ2-5,TRBV7-9,-,CASRILLGLETQYF
TRBJ1-2,TRBV6-5,-,CASSYLGGNYGYTF
TRBJ1-2,TRBV27,TRBD1,CASSLAGGNYGYTF
TRBJ2-7,TRBV5-4,TRBD2,CASSLFSGRTYEQYF
TRBJ1-1,TRBV7-2,-,CASSLDQGYTEAFF
TRBJ2-3,TRBV24-1,TRBD1,CATSGQGSPDTQYF
TRBJ2-4,TRBV4-3,TRBD1,CASSQGAGGNIQYF
TRBJ2-2,TRBV6-5,-,CASSRTDTGELFF
TRBJ1-1,TRBV29-1,TRBD1,CSGNRGPGTEAFF
TRBJ2-3,TRBV5-1,-,CASSSLGADTQYF
TRBJ2-2,TRBV4-3,TRBD2,CASSQDAVLATGELFF
TRBJ1-1,TRBV11-2,-,CASSRPNTEAFF
TRBJ1-2,TRBV7-2,TRBD1,CASSADRVGGYGYTF
TRBJ1-5,TRBV5-5,-,CASSLYSGINQPQHF
TRBJ2-1,TRBV5-4,-,CASSLLEYFSSYNEQFF
TRBJ1-5,TRBV5-6,TRBD1,CASSLPGQAHNQPQHF
TRBJ2-2,TRBV29-1,-,CSVVGQMNTGELFF
TRBJ1-5,TRBV21-1,-,CASSSENTGTGEDQPQHF
TRBJ1-5,TRBV5-4,-,CASSAGEDQPQHF
TRBJ2-1,TRBV9,TRBD2,CASSPRAGGGGYNEQFF
TRBJ2-7,TRBV5-1,TRBD1,CASSLGTGVYEQYF
TRBJ2-2,TRBV2,TRBD1,CASSWDSTGELFF